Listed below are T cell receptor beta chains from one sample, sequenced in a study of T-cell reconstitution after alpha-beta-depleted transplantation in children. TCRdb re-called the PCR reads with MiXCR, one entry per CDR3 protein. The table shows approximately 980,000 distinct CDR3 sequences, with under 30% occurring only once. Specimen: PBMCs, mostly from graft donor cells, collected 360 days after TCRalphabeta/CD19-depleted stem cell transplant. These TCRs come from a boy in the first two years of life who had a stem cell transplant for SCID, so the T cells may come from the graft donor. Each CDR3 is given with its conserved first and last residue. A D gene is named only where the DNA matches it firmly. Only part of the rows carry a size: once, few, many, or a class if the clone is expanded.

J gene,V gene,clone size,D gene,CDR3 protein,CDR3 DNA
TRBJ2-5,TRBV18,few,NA,CASSLDRREETQYF,TGTGCCAGCTCACTAGATCGCAGGGAAGAGACCCAGTACTTC
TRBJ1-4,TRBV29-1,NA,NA,CSALILERLFF,TGCAGCGCCCTAATATTGGAACGACTGTTTTTT
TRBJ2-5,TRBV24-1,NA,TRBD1,CATSDTPGTGSSETQYF,TGTGCCACCAGTGATACACCCGGGACAGGGAGTTCGGAGACCCAGTACTTC
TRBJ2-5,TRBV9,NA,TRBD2,CASSAQRTSGETQYF,TGTGCCAGCAGCGCTCAACGGACTAGCGGCGAGACCCAGTACTTC
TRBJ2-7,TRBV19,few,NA,CASSTLSEAYEQYF,TGTGCCAGTAGTACGTTATCGGAGGCCTACGAGCAGTACTTC
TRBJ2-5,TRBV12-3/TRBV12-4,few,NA,CASSSPGTDPQETQYF,TGTGCCAGCAGTTCTCCCGGGACGGACCCTCAAGAGACCCAGTACTTC
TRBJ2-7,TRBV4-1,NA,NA,CASSQDMGIYEQYF,TGCGCCAGCAGCCAAGATATGGGAATCTACGAGCAGTACTTC
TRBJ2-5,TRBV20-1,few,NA,CSASAGRETQYF,TGCAGTGCTAGCGCAGGGCGAGAGACCCAGTACTTC
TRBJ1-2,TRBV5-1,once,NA,CASRNDLGGYTF,TGCGCCAGCAGGAACGACCTGGGAGGCTACACCTTC
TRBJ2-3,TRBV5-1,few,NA,CASSFEGATSQTQYF,TGCGCCAGCAGCTTCGAAGGGGCTACTAGCCAGACGCAGTATTTT
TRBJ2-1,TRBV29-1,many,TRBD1,CSGGPGQGPYNEQFF,TGCAGCGGTGGCCCGGGACAGGGGCCCTACAATGAGCAGTTCTTC
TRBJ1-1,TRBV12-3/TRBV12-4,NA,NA,CASSLFGGSGGAFF,TGTGCCAGCAGTTTATTTGGTGGCTCCGGGGGAGCTTTCTTT
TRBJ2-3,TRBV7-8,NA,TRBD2,CASSVSGGNTDTQYF,TGTGCCAGCAGCGTTAGCGGGGGGAACACAGATACGCAGTATTTT
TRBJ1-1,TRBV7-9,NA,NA,CASSLAGATNTEAFF,TGTGCCAGCAGCCTCGCGGGGGCAACGAACACTGAAGCTTTCTTT
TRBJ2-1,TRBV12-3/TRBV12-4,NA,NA,CASSPGGQYLEQFF,TGTGCCAGCAGTCCGGGGGGACAGTACCTTGAGCAGTTCTTC
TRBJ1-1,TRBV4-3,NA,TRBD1,CASSPYRDRGLMNTEAFF,TGCGCCAGCAGCCCTTACCGGGACAGGGGATTAATGAACACTGAAGCTTTCTTT
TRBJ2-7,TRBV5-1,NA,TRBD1,CASSWGDRGPGEQYF,TGCGCCAGCAGCTGGGGCGACAGGGGGCCGGGAGAGCAGTACTTC
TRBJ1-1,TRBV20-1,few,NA,CSARRQGRDTEAFF,TGCAGTGCCCGACGGCAGGGTAGGGACACTGAAGCTTTCTTT
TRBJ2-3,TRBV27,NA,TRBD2,CASGAGLAPTDTQYF,TGTGCCAGCGGAGCGGGACTAGCCCCGACAGATACGCAGTATTTT
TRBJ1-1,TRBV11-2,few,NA,CASSLTFGAQNTEAFF,NA
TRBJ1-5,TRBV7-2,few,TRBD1,CASSTGTGYQPQHF,TGTGCCAGCAGCACTGGGACAGGGTATCAGCCCCAGCATTTT
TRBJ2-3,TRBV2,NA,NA,CASSDRLGPDTQYF,TGTGCCAGCAGTGACCGACTAGGCCCAGATACGCAGTATTTT
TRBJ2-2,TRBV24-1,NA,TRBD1,CATSDSRDRDTGELFF,TGTGCCACCAGTGACAGCCGGGACAGGGACACCGGGGAGCTGTTTTTT